This T cell receptor beta chain was documented in a study of T cell clones after liver transplantation. The CDR3 extends over 17 amino acids. The germline gives CDR1 SGHRS, CDR2 YFSETQ. The junction had 9 bases not matched to a gene; V was cut back by 4 bases and J by 3 bases. The data were produced by immunoSEQ multiplex PCR, yet TCRdb's version contains in-frame clones alone and is incomplete. The sample has 95,000 to 130,000 clones, 90% seen once. This sample comprised CD4+ T cells from blood, obtained 12 months after liver transplant. The source is a human patient who received a liver transplant. The graft donor may have contributed some T cells. This chain joins TRBV5-1 and TRBJ2-2; 10 bases map to TRBD1. Here the CDR3 DNA reads TGCGCCAGCAGCCTCCAGCCGACAGGGGGCGACACCGGGGAGCTGTTTTTT. Amino acids: CASSLQPTGGDTGELFF.